Listed here is a single T cell receptor (beta chain). The data belong to a study of CD8 T cells in Susac syndrome. Study as a whole: Sequencing included Susac syndrome patients, over five of them with active disease and under ten in remission.

Reverse transcription of 0.5 to 1 ug RNA used random hexamers. immunoSEQ multiplex PCR amplified TCR beta CDR3 across 54 Vbeta, 13 Jbeta. TCRdb reprocessed the immunoSEQ multiplex PCR reads with MiXCR, giving one entry per CDR3 protein. The sample records about 120,000 distinct CDR3 sequences, approximately 96% being singletons. Germline V gives CDR1 MNHEY, CDR2 SMNVEV (reference sequence). V was shortened by 7 bases and J by 6 bases, with 13 bases between the two germline ends. This CDR3 is built from 13 residues. CD8+ and CD4+ T cells from blood underwent TCR beta sequencing, which was carried out in a high-throughput format. Negative isolation yielded CD4+ and CD8+ T cells, and FACS enriched TEMRA cells.

This rearrangement joins TRBV27 to TRBJ1-5, with no clear D. The clonotype was recovered from a human donor with Susac syndrome. Sequenced sample: CD8+ T cells from PBMCs. CDR3 sequence: CASTPIGVQPQHF. In nucleotides, the CDR3 is TGTGCCAGCACGCCAATTGGGGTTCAGCCCCAGCATTTT.